Presented here are 21 T cell receptor beta chains from one specimen sequenced in a study of T cells in Graves' hyperthyroidism and ophthalmopathy. RNA transcripts were the template for amplifying TCR beta CDR3 regions. The HTBI primer set served for first-round RT-PCR of the TCR CDR3. One entry per CDR3 protein results from TCRdb running MiXCR on the multiplex PCR reads. Among roughly 100,000 distinct CDR3 sequences listed, about 50% were seen once. Input material: blood. These receptors were taken from a man aged 35-49 years with Graves' hyperthyroidism.

This clonotype was recorded a few times. It may be a read error: a sequence one base away is much more abundant. V gene TRBV5-1 combines with J gene TRBJ2-2, with no clear D. The CDR3 covers 13 residues. Looked up from germline, CDR1 is SGHRS and CDR2 is YFSETQ. Trimming cost V 3 bases and J 5 bases, with 8 bases left between them. The CDR3 nucleotides are TGCGCCAGCAGCTCTACCCTGACCGGGGAGCTGTTTTTT. Translating it yields CASSSTLTGELFF.

Regarding this clonotype: It may be a read error: a sequence one base away is much more abundant. The rearrangement uses TRBV6-4 and TRBJ2-3, with D uncertain. In germline, CDR1 is MRHNA, CDR2 SNTAGT. V was cut by 8 bases and J by 10 bases, with 16 bases left in between. This CDR3 contains 12 residues. CDR3 DNA sequence: TGTGCCAGCGGCCCTCAAGAGAGACCGCAGTATTTT. Translating gives CASGPQERPQYF.

A word on this clonotype: A single base separates this from a much larger clone, so it may be a read error. This sequence joins TRBV6-2 or TRBV6-3 and TRBJ1-6; D is perhaps TRBD1 (6 bases). Germline V gene lookup returns CDR1 MNHEY and CDR2 SVGEGT. The CDR3 sequence is 15 residues long. CDR3 protein: CASSYRAGDNSPLRF. Here the CDR3 DNA reads TGTGCCAGCAGTTACCGGGCAGGGGATAATTCACCCCTCCGCTTT.

Many counts were recorded for this clonotype. The J gene is TRBJ2-7, the V gene TRBV2; no clear D gene. CDR3 length: 13 residues. V was clipped by 7 bases and J by 5 bases, with 15 bases between them. Germline loops: CDR1 SNHLY, CDR2 FYNNEI. The CDR3, as DNA: TGTGCCAGCAAACGAGAGTTCAAGGACGAGCAGTACTTC. Amino acids: CASKREFKDEQYF.

In its sample, this clonotype was seen a few times. The chain carries TRBV4-2 and TRBJ1-2, with 7 bases lining up with TRBD1. CDR1 is LGHNA, CDR2 YNFKEQ, per germline. The CDR3 has 16 amino acids. With V trimmed by 0 bases and J by 0 bases, 4 bases remained unmatched. The CDR3 sequence: CASSQDEGGSNYGYTF. CDR3 in DNA: TGTGCCAGCAGCCAAGATGAAGGGGGCTCTAACTATGGCTACACCTTC.

As concerns this clonotype: An end of the junction does not agree with germline; a read error may underlie this. The V call is TRBV7-9, the J call TRBJ1-2; D unclear. The germline CDR1 and CDR2 sequences are SEHNR and FQNEAQ (reference sequence). The CDR3 extends over 15 amino acids. CDR3 loop: CASSLDPGTNNGYTF. The CDR3, as DNA: TGTGCCAGCAGCTTGGACCCCGGTACTAACAATGGCTACACCTTC.

The V and J genes are TRBV9 and TRBJ2-2; 12 nucleotides agree with TRBD1. Unmatched junction bases numbered 6, after V lost 4 bases and J lost 5 bases. Germline-derived CDR1 and CDR2 are SGDLS and YYNGEE. The CDR3 has 16 amino acids. The CDR3 loop is CASSRGQGAGTGELFF. The CDR3 DNA is TGTGCCAGCAGCCGGGGACAGGGGGCGGGTACCGGGGAGCTGTTTTTT.

The genes are TRBV2 and TRBJ1-1, with D perhaps TRBD1 (5 bases). This CDR3 is 13 amino acids long. V lost 8 bases, J lost 7 bases, and 17 bases lay in between. CDR1 is SNHLY, CDR2 FYNNEI, per germline. The CDR3 region has the DNA TGTGCCAGCCGCTGGGGGGTCTACTTTGAAGCTTTCTTT. Residues: CASRWGVYFEAFF.

The chain recombines TRBV4-3 with TRBJ2-1; D is perhaps TRBD1 (6 bases). This CDR3 region has 15 residues. With 6 bases removed from V and 4 bases from J, the gap between germline ends came to 16 bases. CDR1 LGHNA and CDR2 YSLEER come from the germline V gene. CDR3 amino acids: CASSLGGVYYNEQFF. As DNA, the CDR3 is TGCGCCAGCAGTCTAGGGGGAGTTTATTACAATGAGCAGTTCTTC.

This clonotype has only one observation. It is likely a read error, because the conserved phenylalanine at the end of the CDR3 is missing. No DNA is shown, since the ends of the CDR3 on it are uncertain; the CDR3 is the one TCRdb lists. The CDR3 sequence is CASSQEQT. The gene calls are TRBV4-1 and TRBJ1-6. The CDR3 adds up to 8 amino acids, both ends counted. The V gene's germline CDR1 is MGHRA and CDR2 YSYEKL.

This clonotype was seen a few times. V gene TRBV28 combines with J gene TRBJ2-7; D perhaps matches TRBD2 (6 bases). There are 15 residues in the CDR3. Germline lookup yields CDR1 MDHEN and CDR2 SYDVKM. Trimming pared 2 bases from V and 3 bases from J, leaving 14 bases between. DNA for the CDR3: TGTGCCAGCAGTTTAAACGTGGGAGGTTTCTACGAGCAGTACTTC. Its translation is CASSLNVGGFYEQYF.

This clonotype came up many times. The chain carries TRBV19 and TRBJ1-5, with TRBD1 matching 7 bases. V trimming: 5 bases; J trimming: 0 bases; junction bases outside the gene matches: 7. Germline V CDR1 and CDR2: LNHDA, SQIVND (reference sequence). CDR3 length equals 16 residues. CDR3 amino acids: CASSLKGAGSNQPQHF. CDR3 nucleotides: TGTGCCAGTAGTCTAAAGGGGGCCGGTAGCAATCAGCCCCAGCATTTT.

Ten or more counts support this clonotype. This rearrangement joins TRBV7-2 to TRBJ2-5, with D possibly TRBD1 on 6 matching bases. V lost 5 bases and J lost 5, with 15 bases in between. Looked up from germline, CDR1 is SGHTA and CDR2 is FQGNSA. CDR3 length: 14 amino acids. CDR3: CASSPRDIGETQYF. CDR3 nucleotides: TGTGCCAGCAGCCCTCGGGACATTGGGGAGACCCAGTACTTC.

The chain couples TRBV7-2 to TRBJ2-7; D call uncertain. Germline V lookup: CDR1 SGHTA, CDR2 FQGNSA. The CDR3 is made up of 10 amino acids. V was cut by 7 bases and J by 9 bases, with 10 bases left in between. CDR3 nucleotides: TGTGCCAGCACTTTCTCGCCGCAGTACTTC. Translation gives CASTFSPQYF.

The sample holds many counts of this clonotype. J is TRBJ2-3 and V is TRBV25-1, with D tentatively TRBD1 (5 bases). Germline-derived CDR1 and CDR2 are MGHDK and SYGVNS. This CDR3 spans 15 amino acids. Trimming cost V 3 bases and J 2 bases, with 12 bases left between them. The CDR3 DNA reads TGTGCCAGCAGTGATATAAGGGGCAACACAGATACGCAGTATTTT. Its translation is CASSDIRGNTDTQYF.

The rearrangement links TRBV19 to TRBJ2-1, with TRBD2 identical over 9 bases. CDR3 size: 14 residues. Germline lookup yields CDR1 LNHDA and CDR2 SQIVND (reference sequence). Trimming took 2 bases from V and 8 from J; bases not matched to a gene: 4. CDR3 sequence reads: CASSILAGRYEQFF. The CDR3 nucleotides read TGTGCCAGTAGTATACTAGCGGGAAGGTATGAGCAGTTCTTC.

This clonotype was seen many times. This chain links TRBV12-5 with TRBJ2-5, with D unclear. V gave up 1 base and J gave up 2 bases, with 2 bases separating them. This CDR3 spans 12 amino acids. Germline CDR1 is LGHNT and CDR2 is FRNRAP. The CDR3 reads CASGLGQETQYF. In nucleotides, the CDR3 is TGTGCTAGTGGTTTGGGGCAAGAGACCCAGTACTTC.

Many counts were recorded for this clonotype. V and J are TRBV19 and TRBJ2-7; 9 bases are a match to TRBD1. Germline CDR1 LNHDA, CDR2 SQIVND (reference sequence). The CDR3 runs to 15 residues. Trimming at V came to 7 bases and at J to 4 bases, leaving 11 bases not matched to a gene. This chain's CDR3 is CASTIQTGGTYEQYF. The DNA of the CDR3 is TGTGCCAGTACCATTCAAACAGGGGGCACTTACGAGCAGTACTTC.

For this clonotype: The junction and the germline gene differ at one end; a read error may be behind it. This chain uses TRBV9 with TRBJ1-2, with TRBD1 matching over 9 bases. The germline gives CDR1 SGDLS, CDR2 YYNGEE. The CDR3 consists of 16 residues. As DNA, the CDR3 is TGTGCCAGAATTAGCGGACTGACCGGGACAGGGTCTGGCTACACCTTT. Amino acid sequence: CARISGLTGTGSGYTF.

This chain links TRBV7-2 with TRBJ2-1, with 10 nucleotides matching TRBD1. The trim removed 5 bases at V and 5 bases at J, leaving 6 bases unmatched. This CDR3 spans 15 amino acids. Germline CDR1 is SGHTA and CDR2 is FQGNSA. CDR3 protein: CASSPPDRGNNEQFF. CDR3 DNA sequence: TGTGCCAGCAGCCCACCGGACAGGGGGAACAATGAGCAGTTCTTC.

A word on this clonotype: At one end the junction does not follow the germline gene, possibly because of a read error. The chain couples TRBV15 to TRBJ1-3; 10 bases are shared with TRBD1. The CDR3 sequence is 16 residues long. Germline-derived CDR1 and CDR2 are LNHNV and YYDKDF (reference sequence). CDR3 nucleotide sequence: TGTGCCACTAGCAGGGTCGGGACAGGGGCTGGAAACACCATATATTTT. Its translation is CATSRVGTGAGNTIYF.